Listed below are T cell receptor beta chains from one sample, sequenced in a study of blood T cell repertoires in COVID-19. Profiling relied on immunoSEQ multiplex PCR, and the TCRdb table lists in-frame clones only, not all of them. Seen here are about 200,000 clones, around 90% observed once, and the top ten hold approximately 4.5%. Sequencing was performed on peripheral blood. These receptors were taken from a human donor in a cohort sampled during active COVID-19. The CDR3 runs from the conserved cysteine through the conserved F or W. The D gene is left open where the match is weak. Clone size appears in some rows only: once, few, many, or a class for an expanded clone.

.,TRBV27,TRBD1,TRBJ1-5,TGTGCCAGCAGGGCGGGACAGGGAGGGCAGCCCCAGCATTTT,CASRAGQGGQPQHF
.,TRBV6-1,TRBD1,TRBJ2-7,TGTGCCAGCAGTGACCCGGGACAGAGCTACGAGCAGTACTTC,CASSDPGQSYEQYF
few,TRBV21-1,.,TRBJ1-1,TGTGCCAGCAGCGGTCGAACAGGGGGGAATCCTGAAGCTTTCTTT,CASSGRTGGNPEAFF
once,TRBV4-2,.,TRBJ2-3,TGTGCCAGCAGCCAAGATATCGGTCTAGATACGCAGTATTTT,CASSQDIGLDTQYF
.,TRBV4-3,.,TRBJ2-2,TGCGCCAGCAGCCAAGATTGGGCTAAGTCCAGCGGGGAGCTGTTTTTT,CASSQDWAKSSGELFF
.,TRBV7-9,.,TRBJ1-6,TGTGCCAGCAGCTTATCCCCGTCCTTCCAGGGCCTTTCACCCCTCCACTTT,CASSLSPSFQGLSPLHF
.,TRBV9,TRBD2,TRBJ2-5,TGTGCCAGCAGCACCGTAGCGGGAGTAGGAGAGACCCAGTACTTC,CASSTVAGVGETQYF
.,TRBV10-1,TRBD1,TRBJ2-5,TGCGCCAGCAGCCTGGACAGGGGAGGGGAGACCCAGTACTTC,CASSLDRGGETQYF
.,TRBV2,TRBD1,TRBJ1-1,TGTGCCAGCAGTGAAGCCTCGACAGGGGTCGGCACTGAAGCTTTCTTT,CASSEASTGVGTEAFF
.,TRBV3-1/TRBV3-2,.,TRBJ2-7,TGTGCCAGCAGCCGCACACCCTACGAGCAGTACTTC,CASSRTPYEQYF
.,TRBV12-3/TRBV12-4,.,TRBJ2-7,TGTGCCAGCAGTCCCGGGACAAGCTACGAGCAGTACTTC,CASSPGTSYEQYF
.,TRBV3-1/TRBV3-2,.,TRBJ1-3,TGTGCCAGCAGCCAAGGGTCGGGGAGCTCTGGAAACACCATATATTTT,CASSQGSGSSGNTIYF